These 10 T cell receptor beta chains were sequenced from one sample in a study of T cells in localized non-small cell lung cancer. Sequencing used immunoSEQ multiplex PCR; TCRdb keeps in-frame clones, though not all of them. This sample has about 32,000 clones, with roughly 86% found just once. This specimen consisted of peripheral blood mononuclear cells, obtained before any cancer treatment. Receptors originate from a woman aged 40 to 75 with stage III lung adenocarcinoma.

This chain uses TRBV15 with TRBJ2-7, with 10 bases that match TRBD1. CDR1 and CDR2 from the germline V gene are LNHNV and YYDKDF (reference sequence). The CDR3 has 16 amino acids. V lost 1 base to trimming and J lost 5 bases; unmatched junction nucleotides: 8. The CDR3 bases are TGTGCCACCAGCAGAGTGAGTGCGACAGGGGGCCACGAGCAGTACTTC. This sequence encodes CATSRVSATGGHEQYF.

V usage is TRBV7-8 and J usage is TRBJ2-6, with 10 positions matching TRBD1. The V gene end was trimmed by 3 bases and the J gene end by 0 bases; junction bases not matched to a gene: 2. There are 17 residues in the CDR3. Looked up from germline, CDR1 is SGHVS and CDR2 is FQNEAQ. The chain's CDR3 is CASSFRTGGSGANVLTF. The CDR3 region has the DNA TGTGCCAGCAGCTTCCGGACAGGGGGCTCTGGGGCCAACGTCCTGACTTTC.

This clone was observed a single time. The chain recombines TRBV2 with TRBJ1-6; 8 bases agree with TRBD1. CDR1 and CDR2 from the germline V gene are SNHLY and FYNNEI. CDR3 size: 14 residues. J was trimmed by 9 bases and V by 6 bases; bases with no gene match: 7. CDR3 nucleotide sequence: TGTGCCAGCAGGGACAGGGCCGCAATTTCACCCCTCCACTTT. Translation gives CASRDRAAISPLHF.

The V call is TRBV2, the J call TRBJ1-2, with D possibly being TRBD1 (5 bases). Trimming removed 5 bases at V and 5 bases at J, with 15 bases between. This CDR3 spans 14 amino acids. CDR1 and CDR2 from the germline V gene are SNHLY and FYNNEI. CDR3 nucleotides: TGTGCCAGCAGTAATAGACAGAGTGATTATGGCTACACCTTC. It yields the protein CASSNRQSDYGYTF.

The rearrangement uses TRBV10-3 and TRBJ2-6; D may be TRBD2 (6 bases). CDR1 and CDR2 (germline): ENHRY, SYGVKD. The CDR3 spans 18 residues. V dropped 1 base and J dropped 0 bases, with 13 bases sitting between them. CDR3 region: CAISEWRAELSGANVLTF. CDR3 nucleotide sequence: TGTGCCATCAGTGAGTGGAGGGCAGAGCTCTCTGGGGCCAACGTCCTGACTTTC.

The chain links TRBV5-1 to TRBJ2-5; D is unresolved. Trimming shortened V by 0 bases and J by 0 bases, and 6 bases separated the two germline ends. The germline gives CDR1 SGHRS, CDR2 YFSETQ. The CDR3 is 14 residues long. The DNA of the CDR3 is TGCGCCAGCAGCTTGGTGGCAGACCAAGAGACCCAGTACTTC. This gives the protein CASSLVADQETQYF.

The rearrangement links TRBV6-5 to TRBJ2-7, with D possibly being TRBD1 (6 bases). Germline-derived CDR1 and CDR2 are MNHEY and SVGAGI. The CDR3 is made up of 14 amino acids. Trimming stripped 5 bases from V and 2 bases from J, with 13 bases between. DNA of the CDR3: TGTGCCAGCAGTCGGAACAGGGTTCCCTACGAGCAGTACTTC. Translating gives CASSRNRVPYEQYF.

The chain combines TRBV5-1 with TRBJ1-6; no definite D call. Germline values: CDR1 SGHRS, CDR2 YFSETQ. Trimming took off 0 bases at V and 5 bases at J, with 6 bases between the two ends. The CDR3 has 14 residues. CDR3 amino acids: CASSLAADNSPLHF. The CDR3 DNA reads TGCGCCAGCAGCTTGGCCGCAGATAATTCACCCCTCCACTTT.

Turning to this clone: Other DNA sequences in the sample encode the same CDR3. The chain links TRBV4-2 to TRBJ1-6; possibly TRBD1 for D (5 bases). Trimming left V 1 base short and J 9 bases short, with 13 bases between. CDR3 size: 15 residues. Germline CDR1 LGHNA, CDR2 YNFKEQ. The CDR3 spells CASSQGGDEVSPLHF. DNA for the CDR3: TGTGCCAGCAGCCAAGGGGGCGATGAGGTTTCACCCCTCCACTTT.

V is TRBV19 and J is TRBJ2-1; 8 bases are shared with TRBD2. V trimming: 1 base; J trimming: 10 bases; junction bases outside the gene matches: 15. In germline, CDR1 is LNHDA, CDR2 SQIVND (reference sequence). The length of the CDR3 is 17 residues. Written as DNA, the CDR3 is TGTGCCAGTAGTATAGGAGCCAGCGGGAGTGTCCTAGGAGAGCAGTTCTTC. Translating it yields CASSIGASGSVLGEQFF.